The text below deals with one TCR beta chain. The CDR3 runs 19 residues. With V trimmed by 6 bases and J by 6 bases, 25 bases remained unmatched. Germline-derived CDR1 and CDR2 are DFQATT and SNEGSKA (reference sequence). The data originate from a study of tumor-infiltrating lymphocytes in glioblastoma multiforme. Three nested ARM-PCR rounds with V-beta and C-beta primers built TCRB libraries. A C-beta primer primed TCRB cDNA from about 0.5 ug RNA. No unique molecular identifiers were described for these TCRB libraries. TCRdb re-analysed the multiplex PCR reads in MiXCR, keeping a single row per CDR3 protein. The data hold 9,900 or so distinct CDR3 sequences, with roughly 70% observed a single time.

The chain couples TRBV20-1 to TRBJ2-7, with 11 bases lining up with TRBD2. The material sequenced was brain tumor tissue. This clonotype was sampled from a male donor with glioblastoma. The CDR3 reads CSASKEVAGGPASVSEQYF. Here the CDR3 DNA reads TGCAGTGCCAGCAAAGAGGTAGCGGGGGGGCCGGCATCTGTTAGCGAGCAGTACTTC.